These T cell receptor beta chains were read from a single sample in a study of blood T cells in healthy people across ages. TCRdb fed the 5' RACE reads into MiXCR, producing one record per CDR3 protein. Here the sample spans approximately 490,000 distinct CDR3 sequences, less than 25% being singletons. The same data also contributed to another study, on T cells of mothers and their children.

The sample consisted of blood. These receptors were collected from a boy between 10 and 17 years old in good health. CDR3s include the opening cysteine and the closing phenylalanine or tryptophan. D genes are given only for firm matches. Clone size appears in some rows only: once, few, many, or a class for an expanded clone.

J	V	size	D	DNA	CDR3
TRBJ1-6	TRBV28	NA	NA	TGTGCCAGCACTCTAGGGATTAGGAATAATTCACCCCTCCACTTT	CASTLGIRNNSPLHF
TRBJ1-5	TRBV27	once	NA	TGTGCCAGCAGTTTATCGGCAGGGGCTCAGCCCCAGCATTTT	CASSLSAGAQPQHF
TRBJ1-5	TRBV12-3/TRBV12-4	NA	NA	TGTGCCAGCAGTCCCCGGGAGTTTAGCAATCAGCCCCAGCATTTT	CASSPREFSNQPQHF
TRBJ2-1	TRBV5-6	NA	TRBD2	TGTGCCAGCAGTAGGTGGCGGGGGGGCCTGGCCTCCTACAATGAGCAGTTCTTC	CASSRWRGGLASYNEQFF
TRBJ1-1	TRBV4-1	NA	TRBD1	TGCGCCAGCAGCCCCTTACAGGGGGCGGTAGCTGAAGCTTTCTTT	CASSPLQGAVAEAFF
TRBJ1-2	TRBV14	NA	TRBD1	TGTGCCAGCAGCCAAAAGGGGGCCAATGGCTACACCTTC	CASSQKGANGYTF
TRBJ2-7	TRBV29-1	NA	NA	TGCAGCGTTGAGTCGGTAGAGACCCCCTACGAGCAGTACTTC	CSVESVETPYEQYF
TRBJ1-2	TRBV3-1	NA	NA	TGTGCCAGCAGCCAAGGTACGGGGGGGCTGCGTAGTGGCTACACCTTC	CASSQGTGGLRSGYTF
TRBJ1-1	TRBV20-1	few	NA	TGCAGTGCTAGAGTCCAGGGGTGGGGCACTGAAGCTTTCTTT	CSARVQGWGTEAFF
TRBJ2-1	TRBV4-2	NA	TRBD2	TGTGCCAGCAGCCAAGATCTGCGGCGGGAGAGCTCCTACAATGAGCAGTTCTTC	CASSQDLRRESSYNEQFF
TRBJ2-7	TRBV11-2	NA	NA	TGTGCCAGCAGCTCCCTGAGAGGTCGCTACGAGCAGTACTTC	CASSSLRGRYEQYF
TRBJ2-5	TRBV3-1	few	TRBD1	TGTGCCAGCAGCCAAGATCTGACAGGGGATGTAGAGACCCAGTACTTC	CASSQDLTGDVETQYF
TRBJ2-3	TRBV13	NA	TRBD1	TGTGCCAGCAGCCCTGGGACAGGGGTTCCGCAGTATTTT	CASSPGTGVPQYF
TRBJ1-1	TRBV28	NA	NA	TGTGCCAGCAGTACAGGGACCATCACTGAAGCTTTCTTT	CASSTGTITEAFF
TRBJ2-1	TRBV7-8	NA	NA	TGTGCCAGCAGCCCGCGTGGAGGGGGAGGAGGGGTTTATAGCTCCTACAATGAGCAGTTCTTC	CASSPRGGGGGVYSSYNEQFF
TRBJ1-2	TRBV29-1	few	TRBD1	TGCAGCGTGGACCGGGACAGGGGGCCTAACTATGGCTACACCTTC	CSVDRDRGPNYGYTF
TRBJ2-1	TRBV6-2/TRBV6-3	many	TRBD2	TGTGCCAGCAGACCCGGACTAGCGGGAAGCAATGAGCAGTTCTTC	CASRPGLAGSNEQFF
TRBJ2-7	TRBV20-1	NA	TRBD1	TGCAGTGCTAGAGATGCGACAGGGGACTCCTACGAGCAGTACTTC	CSARDATGDSYEQYF
TRBJ2-5	TRBV4-3	few	TRBD2	TGCGCCAGCAGCCAAGAGGCCCCTTGGGGGGGAGAGACCCAGTACTTC	CASSQEAPWGGETQYF
TRBJ2-7	TRBV12-3/TRBV12-4	NA	TRBD1	TGTGCCAGCAGGGGGACAGGGGAGGGCTACGAGCAGTACTTC	CASRGTGEGYEQYF
TRBJ2-5	TRBV28	NA	NA	TGTGCCAGCAACGGCGGGGCCCAAGAGACCCAGTACTTC	CASNGGAQETQYF
TRBJ2-1	TRBV6-5	few	TRBD2	TGTGCCAGCAGCTTAGCCCCCCGCGGCGGGGGAAAGTGGAATGAGCAGTTCTTC	CASSLAPRGGGKWNEQFF
TRBJ1-5	TRBV6-2/TRBV6-3	NA	TRBD1	TGTGCCAGCAGTTACCTCCTGGGACAGGGAGGCAATCAGCCCCAGCATTTT	CASSYLLGQGGNQPQHF
TRBJ2-3	TRBV9	few	TRBD2	TGTGCCAGCAGCGCCCAGCTAGCGGGAGGGCAAGATACGCAGTATTTT	CASSAQLAGGQDTQYF
TRBJ2-1	TRBV28	NA	NA	TGTGCCAGCAACCCGGTGGGGATCAATGAGCAGTTCTTC	CASNPVGINEQFF
TRBJ2-5	TRBV7-2	few	TRBD1	TGTGCCAGCAGCCCGGGGACAGGCGAGGCCCAGTACTTC	CASSPGTGEAQYF
TRBJ2-7	TRBV3-1	few	TRBD2	TGTGCCAGCAGCTCCAGCGGGGGGGCATCCTACGAGCAGTACTTC	CASSSSGGASYEQYF
TRBJ2-5	TRBV12-3/TRBV12-4	many	NA	TGTGCCAGCACCCAGAGTCAGGGGACCGAGACCCAGTACTTC	CASTQSQGTETQYF
TRBJ2-2	TRBV29-1	NA	TRBD1	TGCAGCGTCTTCTCTCATACAGGGGCCGGGGAGCTGTTTTTT	CSVFSHTGAGELFF